A single sample is the source of the 21 T cell receptor beta chains below, sequenced in a study of blood T cell repertoires in COVID-19. Measured with immunoSEQ multiplex PCR; TCRdb has only the in-frame clones, and not every one. The sample shows some 220,000 clones, about 90% of them seen only once. The sequenced sample was peripheral blood. These receptors all stem from a woman aged 18-35 years who had recovered from COVID-19.

The gene calls are TRBV6-5 and TRBJ1-2; D may be TRBD1 (6 bases). Trimming shortened V by 6 bases and J by 2 bases, and 7 bases separated the two germline ends. Germline CDR1 and CDR2: MNHEY and SVGAGI. The CDR3 consists of 12 residues. CDR3 nucleotide sequence: TGTGCCAGCAGACAGGGAAACTATGGCTACACCTTC. This gives the protein CASRQGNYGYTF.

J is TRBJ2-1 and V is TRBV11-2, with a weak D call TRBD2 (6 bases). CDR3 size: 15 residues. Deletions cut 4 bases from V and 10 bases from J, with 20 bases between. Germline CDR1 and CDR2: SGHAT and FQNNGV. CDR3 bases: TGTGCCAGCAGCTCCCTTGGGGCGGGATTCGGGGAGCAGTTCTTC. Encoded protein: CASSSLGAGFGEQFF.

This rearrangement joins TRBV11-2 to TRBJ2-3, with 8 bases identical to TRBD2. Germline CDR1 SGHAT, CDR2 FQNNGV. This CDR3 has 17 amino acids. V lost 6 bases, J lost 5 bases, and 16 bases stayed unmatched. The CDR3 here is CASSSTRGLEARDTQYF. CDR3 DNA: TGTGCCAGCAGTTCTACCCGGGGACTAGAGGCGCGAGATACGCAGTATTTT.

V gene TRBV9 combines with J gene TRBJ2-1, with unresolved D. Germline V gene lookup returns CDR1 SGDLS and CDR2 YYNGEE. This CDR3 contains 12 residues. V was pared by 0 bases and J by 8 bases, with 6 bases between. Here the CDR3 DNA reads TGTGCCAGCAGCGTAGGAGGAGATGAGCAGTTCTTC. Translated: CASSVGGDEQFF.

V usage is TRBV4-2 and J usage is TRBJ2-5; 12 bases line up with TRBD2. Germline CDR1 reads LGHNA; CDR2 reads YNFKEQ. The V segment lost 2 bases and the J segment 5 bases; nucleotides outside the gene matches: 3. The CDR3 has 15 residues. This chain's CDR3 is CASSQPTSGRETQYF. Written as DNA, the CDR3 is TGTGCCAGCAGCCAACCAACTAGCGGGAGGGAGACCCAGTACTTC.

The chain uses TRBV29-1 and TRBJ2-5, with no clear D. V was cut by 4 bases and J by 1 base, with 7 bases left in between. The length of the CDR3 is 12 residues. Per germline, CDR1 SQVTM and CDR2 ANQGSEA. CDR3 coding DNA: TGCAGCGTTGCCCCGAGCCAAGAGACCCAGTACTTC. Translation gives CSVAPSQETQYF. Based on the CDR3 plus reference TRBV29-1 and TRBJ2-5, the full variable domain is SAVISQKPSRDICQRGTSLTIQCQVDSQVTMMFWYRQQPGQSLTLIATANQGSEATYESGFVIDKFPISRPNLTFSTLTVSNMSPEDSSIYLCSVAPSQETQYFGPGTRLLVL.

This rearrangement joins TRBV12-3 or TRBV12-4 to TRBJ2-3, with 7 bases matching TRBD2. V was clipped by 7 bases and J by 11 bases; unmatched bases: 6. This CDR3 spans 11 amino acids. CDR3 coding DNA: TGTGCCAGCATGGTGTCGGGAGGGCAGTATTTT. Its translation: CASMVSGGQYF.

The CDR3 DNA follows: TGCGCCAGCAGCTTGCAGGCAGAAGAGCAGTACTTC. It yields the protein CASSLQAEEQYF. V is TRBV5-1 and J is TRBJ2-7; D is unresolved. The CDR3 has 12 amino acids. V lost 1 base to trimming and J lost 7 bases, with 9 bases between them. Germline assignment: CDR1 SGHRS and CDR2 YFSETQ.

J is TRBJ2-2 and V is TRBV25-1; D call uncertain. Germline V gene lookup returns CDR1 MGHDK and CDR2 SYGVNS. This CDR3 has 16 amino acids. Deletions cut 2 bases from V and 3 bases from J, with 13 bases between. CDR3 sequence reads: CASSENPESYTGELFF. The DNA for the CDR3 is TGTGCCAGCAGTGAAAACCCCGAGTCGTACACCGGGGAGCTGTTTTTT.

The chain joins TRBV5-6 to TRBJ2-7; 8 nucleotides agree with TRBD2. Germline lookup yields CDR1 SGHDT and CDR2 YYEEEE. The CDR3 length is 14 residues. Trimming took 3 bases from V and 7 from J; bases not matched to a gene: 9. CDR3 in amino acids: CASSYGTPGGEQYF. CDR3 bases: TGTGCCAGCAGCTATGGGACCCCGGGGGGGGAGCAGTACTTC.

The chain has TRBV7-2 and TRBJ1-5, with TRBD1 matching over 7 bases. CDR3 length: 16 residues. The ends lost 5 bases at V and 7 bases at J; junction bases unmatched: 14. Per germline, CDR1 SGHTA and CDR2 FQGNSA. The CDR3 bases are TGTGCCAGCAGCCCGCTGAGACAGGGAAAGAGGCAGCCCCAGCATTTT. It encodes CASSPLRQGKRQPQHF.

The chain employs TRBV2 and TRBJ1-5; possibly TRBD1 for D (5 bases). Trimming cost V 2 bases and J 2 bases, with 13 bases left between them. Germline V gene data show CDR1 as SNHLY and CDR2 as FYNNEI. The CDR3 has 16 residues. As DNA, the CDR3 is TGTGCCAGCAGTGAATTGAAGGGGATTGGCAATCAGCCCCAGCATTTT. Its protein is CASSELKGIGNQPQHF.

V usage is TRBV2 and J usage is TRBJ2-2; 8 bases align to TRBD2. Per the germline V gene, CDR1 is SNHLY and CDR2 is FYNNEI. After removal of 3 bases from V and 7 bases from J, the junction contained 10 bases not matched to a gene. This CDR3 is built from 16 residues. CDR3 coding DNA: TGTGCCAGCAGTGAGGGGGCGGGAGGCCTAGTCGGGGAGCTGTTTTTT. Amino acid sequence: CASSEGAGGLVGELFF.

The CDR3 sequence is CASSLGSTSGRGDTQYF. Here the CDR3 DNA reads TGTGCCAGCAGTTTGGGATCGACTAGCGGGAGAGGGGATACGCAGTATTTT. The chain is built from TRBV28 and TRBJ2-3; 12 positions match TRBD2. CDR3 length: 17 residues. The V gene's germline CDR1 is MDHEN and CDR2 SYDVKM. V dropped 3 bases and J dropped 6; count of bases not matched to a gene: 10.

V is TRBV6-1 and J is TRBJ1-2; 12 bases agree with TRBD1. There are 17 residues in the CDR3. Germline V gene sequence: CDR1 MNHNS, CDR2 SASEGT. The trim removed 3 bases at V and 4 bases at J, leaving 9 bases unmatched. The CDR3 is CASSDPGQGASGYGYTF. The CDR3 DNA reads as TGTGCCAGCAGTGACCCGGGACAGGGGGCGAGTGGCTATGGCTACACCTTC.

This chain links TRBV11-2 with TRBJ1-2, with a tentative D call TRBD1 (6 bases). The CDR3 is made up of 17 amino acids. The V and J ends lost 6 bases and 4 bases respectively, with 24 bases between them. The germline CDR1 and CDR2 sequences are SGHAT and FQNNGV. The CDR3 sequence is CASSQVPEGGRIYGYTF. CDR3 coding DNA: TGTGCCAGCAGTCAAGTCCCAGAAGGGGGACGGATCTATGGCTACACCTTC.

V usage is TRBV5-4 and J usage is TRBJ1-5, with D perhaps matching TRBD1 (5 bases). In germline, CDR1 is SGHNT, CDR2 YYREEE (reference sequence). V was trimmed by 3 bases and J by 3 bases, leaving 10 bases between them. The CDR3 sequence is 14 residues long. The CDR3 loop is CASSSGLNNQPQHF. CDR3 in DNA: TGTGCCAGCAGCTCGGGACTGAACAATCAGCCCCAGCATTTT.

This clone came up once. The chain recombines TRBV18 with TRBJ1-1; D remains unclear. Germline V lookup: CDR1 KGHSH, CDR2 LQKENI. The CDR3 spans 12 residues. V was trimmed by 3 bases and J by 8 bases, leaving 10 bases between them. The CDR3 sequence is CASSPLGLEAFF. CDR3 coding DNA: TGTGCCAGCTCACCGCTAGGTCTAGAAGCTTTCTTT. The variable domain in full, completed from reference TRBV18 and TRBJ1-1, reads NAGVMQNPRHLVRRRGQEARLRCSPMKGHSHVYWYRQLPEEGLKFMVYLQKENIIDESGMPKERFSAEFPKEGPSILRIQQVVRGDSAAYFCASSPLGLEAFFGQGTRLTVV.

The V and J genes are TRBV7-9 and TRBJ2-7, with D tentatively TRBD1 (5 bases). Germline V gene data show CDR1 as SEHNR and CDR2 as FQNEAQ (reference sequence). Trimming left V 2 bases short and J 2 bases short, with 10 bases between. There are 14 residues in the CDR3. The CDR3 loop reads CASSLSQGAYEQYF. The CDR3 DNA follows: TGTGCCAGCAGCTTAAGCCAGGGTGCCTACGAGCAGTACTTC.

This chain joins TRBV6-6 and TRBJ2-7; 7 bases align to TRBD2. Germline V lookup: CDR1 MNHNY, CDR2 SVGAGI (reference sequence). The CDR3 has 16 residues. The V gene end was trimmed by 4 bases and the J gene end by 3 bases; junction bases not matched to a gene: 12. The CDR3 region has the DNA TGTGCCAGCAGTTTGGGGGGGTTTGGTTGGGACTACGAGCAGTACTTC. Translated: CASSLGGFGWDYEQYF.

The J gene is TRBJ1-5, the V gene TRBV5-5, with D perhaps matching TRBD1 (5 bases). The CDR3 runs 13 residues. Deletions cut 0 bases from V and 6 bases from J, with 7 bases between. Germline values: CDR1 SGHKS, CDR2 YYEKEE (reference sequence). CDR3 residues: CASSLEGVQPQHF. CDR3 sequence (DNA): TGTGCCAGCAGCTTGGAAGGGGTTCAGCCCCAGCATTTT.